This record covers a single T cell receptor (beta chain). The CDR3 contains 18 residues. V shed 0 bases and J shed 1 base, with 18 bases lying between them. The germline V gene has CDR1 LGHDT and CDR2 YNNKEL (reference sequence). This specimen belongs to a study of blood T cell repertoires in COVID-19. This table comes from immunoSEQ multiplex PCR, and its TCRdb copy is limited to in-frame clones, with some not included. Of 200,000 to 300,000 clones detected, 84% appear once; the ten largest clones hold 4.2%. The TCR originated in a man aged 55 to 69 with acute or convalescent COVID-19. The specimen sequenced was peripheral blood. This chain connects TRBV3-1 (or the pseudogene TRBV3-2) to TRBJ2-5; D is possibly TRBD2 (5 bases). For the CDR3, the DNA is TGTGCCAGCAGCCAAGACCCCTGGGCAGAGGGAAGCCAAGAGACCCAGTACTTC. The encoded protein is CASSQDPWAEGSQETQYF.